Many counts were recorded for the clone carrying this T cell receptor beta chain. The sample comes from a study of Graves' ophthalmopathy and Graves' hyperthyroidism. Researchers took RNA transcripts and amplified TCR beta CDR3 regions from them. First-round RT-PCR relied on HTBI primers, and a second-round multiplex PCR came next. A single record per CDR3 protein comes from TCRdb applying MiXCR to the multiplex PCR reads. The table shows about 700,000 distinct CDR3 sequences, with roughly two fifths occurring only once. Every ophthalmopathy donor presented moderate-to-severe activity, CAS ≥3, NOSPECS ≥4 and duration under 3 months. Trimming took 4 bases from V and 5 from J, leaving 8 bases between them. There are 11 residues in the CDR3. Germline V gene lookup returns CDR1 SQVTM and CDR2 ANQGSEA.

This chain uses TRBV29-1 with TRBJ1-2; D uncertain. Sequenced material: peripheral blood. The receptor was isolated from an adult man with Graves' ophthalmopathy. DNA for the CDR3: TGCAGCGTTGGGGCAGGTTATGGCTACACCTTC. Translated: CSVGAGYGYTF.